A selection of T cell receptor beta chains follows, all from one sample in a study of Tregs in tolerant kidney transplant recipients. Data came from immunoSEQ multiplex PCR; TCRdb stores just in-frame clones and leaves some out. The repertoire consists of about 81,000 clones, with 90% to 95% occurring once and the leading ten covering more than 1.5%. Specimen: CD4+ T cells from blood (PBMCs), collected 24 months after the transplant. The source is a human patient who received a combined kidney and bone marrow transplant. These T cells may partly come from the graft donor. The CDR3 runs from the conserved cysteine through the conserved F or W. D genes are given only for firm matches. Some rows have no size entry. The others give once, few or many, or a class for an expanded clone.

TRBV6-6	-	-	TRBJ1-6	TGTGCCAGCAGTCTAGGACAGAAAGATTCACCCCTCCACTTT	CASSLGQKDSPLHF
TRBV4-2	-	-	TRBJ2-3	TGTGCCAGCAGCCTCGCAGATACGCAGTATTTT	CASSLADTQYF
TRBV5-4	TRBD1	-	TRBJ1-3	TGTGCCAGCAGCAAGGGACAGAGATCTGGAAACACCATATATTTT	CASSKGQRSGNTIYF
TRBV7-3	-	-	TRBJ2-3	TGTGCCAGCAGCTTAAACGTGGAAAGGAGGACAGATACGCAGTATTTT	CASSLNVERRTDTQYF
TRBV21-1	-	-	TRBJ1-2	TGTGCCAGCAGTCCCGAAGGGGATCGCTATGGCTACACCTTC	CASSPEGDRYGYTF
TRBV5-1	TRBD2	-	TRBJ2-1	TGCGCCAGCAGCCCGCCGGCGGCTAGCGGGACCATCTCCTACAATGAGCAGTTCTTC	CASSPPAASGTISYNEQFF
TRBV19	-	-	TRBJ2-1	TGTGCCACTGGGACATTTGCCAATGAGCAGTTCTTC	CATGTFANEQFF
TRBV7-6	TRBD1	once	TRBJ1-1	TGTGCCAGCAGCCGATGGGACAGAAACACTGAAGCTTTCTTT	CASSRWDRNTEAFF
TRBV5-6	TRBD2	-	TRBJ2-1	TGTGCCAGCAGCTTGTCGGCTAGCGGGTACAATGAGCAGTTCTTC	CASSLSASGYNEQFF
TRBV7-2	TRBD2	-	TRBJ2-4	TGTGCCAGCAGCTTACACGGGGGCGGGAGGGTTAACATTCAGTACTTC	CASSLHGGGRVNIQYF
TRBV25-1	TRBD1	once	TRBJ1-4	TGTGCCAGCAGCAAAGACAGGGCGGGGGAAAAACTGTTTTTT	CASSKDRAGEKLFF
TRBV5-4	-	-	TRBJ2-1	TGTGCCAGCAGCTTGGGGGTAGCCTCTTCCAATGAGCAGTTCTTC	CASSLGVASSNEQFF
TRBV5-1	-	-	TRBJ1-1	TGCGCCAGCAGCTTGCTATGGTTGAACACTGAAGCTTTCTTT	CASSLLWLNTEAFF
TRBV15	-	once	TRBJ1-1	TGTGCCACCAGCAGAGTCTGGGGAGCTGAAGCTTTCTTT	CATSRVWGAEAFF
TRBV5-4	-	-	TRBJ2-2	TGTGCCAGCAGCTTGGCCCGCGCTTGGAACACCGGGGAGCTGTTTTTT	CASSLARAWNTGELFF
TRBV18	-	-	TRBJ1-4	TGTGCCAGCTCACTACAGGAAAAACTGTTTTTT	CASSLQEKLFF
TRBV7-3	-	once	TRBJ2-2	TGTGCCAGCAGCTCCAGGGGAGTGGGTACCGGGGAGCTGTTTTTT	CASSSRGVGTGELFF
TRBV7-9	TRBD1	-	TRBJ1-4	TGTGCCAGCAGCTTCGGAGACAGGGTGAATGAAAAACTGTTTTTT	CASSFGDRVNEKLFF
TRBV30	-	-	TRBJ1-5	TGTGCCTGGAGTCGTAAAAAGGGGGATGGAGTCGGTCAGCCCCAGCATTTT	CAWSRKKGDGVGQPQHF
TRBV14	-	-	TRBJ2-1	TGTGCCAGCAGTAGGCGGGGGCCCGACGAACAGTTCTTC	CASSRRGPDEQFF
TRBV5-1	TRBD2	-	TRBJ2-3	TGCGCCAGCAGCTATGGACTAGCGGAGGGTCTGGATACGCAGTATTTT	CASSYGLAEGLDTQYF
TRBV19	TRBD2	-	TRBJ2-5	TGTGCCACTCCCCCGGGGAGGGACGAGACCCAGTACTTC	CATPPGRDETQYF
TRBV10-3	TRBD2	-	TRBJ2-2	TGTGCCCTACGGACTAGCGGGCCGGCCGGGGAGCTGTTTTTT	CALRTSGPAGELFF
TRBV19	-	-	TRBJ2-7	TGTGCCAGTAGTCATCTAAGTCGGGAGCAGTACTTC	CASSHLSREQYF
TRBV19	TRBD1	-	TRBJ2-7	TGTGCCAGTAGCCCGGGACAGTCGCCCTACGAGCAGTACTTC	CASSPGQSPYEQYF
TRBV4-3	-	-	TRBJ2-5	TGCGCCAGCAGCCAAGATCGGTTTACGGGTCAAGAGACCCAGTACTTC	CASSQDRFTGQETQYF
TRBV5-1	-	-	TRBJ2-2	TGCGCCAGCAGCTTGGACACGGTGCGGGCCGGGGAGCTGTTTTTT	CASSLDTVRAGELFF
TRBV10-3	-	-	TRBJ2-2	TGTGCCATCAGTGGACAGACGTCCGGGGAGCTGTTTTTT	CAISGQTSGELFF
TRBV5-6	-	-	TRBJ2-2	TGTGCCAGCTCTCCGGGGTATACGAACACCGGGGAGCTGTTTTTT	CASSPGYTNTGELFF
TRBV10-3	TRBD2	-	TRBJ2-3	TGTGCCATCAGCTTGACTAGCGGGGCGAGCACAGATACGCAGTATTTT	CAISLTSGASTDTQYF
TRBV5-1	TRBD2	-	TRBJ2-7	TGCGCCAGCAGCGAGGGACTAGCGGGAGTGTCGGCTACCTACGAGCAGTACTTC	CASSEGLAGVSATYEQYF
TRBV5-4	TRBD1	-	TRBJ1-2	TGTGCCAGCAGCCATTGGACAGGGAATCATAACTATGGCTACACCTTC	CASSHWTGNHNYGYTF
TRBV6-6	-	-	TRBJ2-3	TGTGCCAGCAGTCTTAGGACGGGTGCGGGAGATACGCAGTATTTT	CASSLRTGAGDTQYF
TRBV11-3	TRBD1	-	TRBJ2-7	TGTGCCAGCAGCCCACAGGGGCCGTTAGTCGAGCAGTACTTC	CASSPQGPLVEQYF
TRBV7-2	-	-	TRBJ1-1	TGTGCCAGCAGCTTGGGAGGTGAGGGCACTGAAGCTTTCTTT	CASSLGGEGTEAFF
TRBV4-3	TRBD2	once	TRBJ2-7	TGCGCCAGCAGCCTATGGACGGGACTAGGTAATTACGAGCAGTACTTC	CASSLWTGLGNYEQYF
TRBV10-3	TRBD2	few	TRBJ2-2	TGTGCCATCACGGGACTAGCGGAGACCGGGGAGCTGTTTTTT	CAITGLAETGELFF
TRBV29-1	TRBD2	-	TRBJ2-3	TGCAGCGTTGGGACTAGCGGGACCAGAGTGGATACGCAGTATTTT	CSVGTSGTRVDTQYF
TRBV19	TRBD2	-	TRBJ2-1	TGTGCCAGTAGTGTACTAGCGGGAGTCTACAATGAGCAGTTCTTC	CASSVLAGVYNEQFF
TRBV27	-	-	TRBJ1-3	TGTGCCAGCAGTTTAGACATATTTGGAAACACCATATATTTT	CASSLDIFGNTIYF
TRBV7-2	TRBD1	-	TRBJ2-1	TGTGCCAGCAGCTCCGGACCGGGACAGGGAGTAGGTGAGCAGTTCTTC	CASSSGPGQGVGEQFF
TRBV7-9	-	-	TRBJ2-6	TGTGCCAGCATCAAACTCTTATCAGGGGCCAACGTCCTGACTTTC	CASIKLLSGANVLTF
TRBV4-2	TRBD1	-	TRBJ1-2	TGTGCCAGCAGCCACCTACAGGGGGCAGGTAACTATGGCTACACCTTC	CASSHLQGAGNYGYTF
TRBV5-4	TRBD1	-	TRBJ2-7	TGTGCCAGCAGCCTAGACAGGGGCGAGCAGTACTTC	CASSLDRGEQYF
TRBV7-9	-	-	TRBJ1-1	TGTGCCAGCAGCTTAGGTTCGCCGGGACAAAGCAAGCTGAACACTGAAGCTTTCTTT	CASSLGSPGQSKLNTEAFF
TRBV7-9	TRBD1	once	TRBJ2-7	TGTGCCAGCAGCACAGACCGGGACAGTACCCACGAGCAGTACTTC	CASSTDRDSTHEQYF
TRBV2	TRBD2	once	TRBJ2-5	TGTGCCAGCAATACGGGAGGGGAGACCCAGTACTTC	CASNTGGETQYF
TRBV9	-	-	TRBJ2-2	TGTGCCAGCAGCCCCCAGCTGGGGCCTTCCTTTGGCACCGGGGAGCTGTTTTTT	CASSPQLGPSFGTGELFF
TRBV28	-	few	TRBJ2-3	TGTGCCAGCAGTGGGGGGACTCGCACAGATACGCAGTATTTT	CASSGGTRTDTQYF
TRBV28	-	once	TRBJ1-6	TGTGCCAGCAGTTTATTGGGGAGCATGAGGAATTCCCCCCTCCACTTT	CASSLLGSMRNSPLHF
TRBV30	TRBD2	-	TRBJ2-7	TGTGCCTGGAGTGTAAAGGGACTACTAACCTACGAGCAGTACTTC	CAWSVKGLLTYEQYF
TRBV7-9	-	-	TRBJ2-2	TGTGCCAGCAGCCCCTCTGCCGCCGGGGGATGGAACACCGGGGAGCTGTTTTTT	CASSPSAAGGWNTGELFF
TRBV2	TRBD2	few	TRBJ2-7	TGTGCCAGCAGAGCGGGGCCCAATATCTACGAGCAGTACTTC	CASRAGPNIYEQYF
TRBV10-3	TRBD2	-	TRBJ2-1	TGTGCCATCAGTGACCCCAGGATGGCGGGGGGCTCCTACAATGAGCAGTTCTTC	CAISDPRMAGGSYNEQFF
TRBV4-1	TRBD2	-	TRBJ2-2	TGCGCCAGCAGCGGGACTAGCGGGAGGGCGCACACCGGGGAGCTGTTTTTT	CASSGTSGRAHTGELFF